The 14 T cell receptor beta chains listed next were all sequenced from one sample in a study of T cells after posttransplantation cyclophosphamide. Produced via immunoSEQ multiplex PCR; TCRdb's table is partial and in-frame only. Observed in the sample are about 34,000 clones, none of them singletons. The specimen was PBMCs. The receptors were gathered from a woman between 50 and 59 years old in good health and a related stem cell transplant donor.

This clone was recorded at least ten times. The V gene is TRBV6-2 or TRBV6-3, the J gene TRBJ1-1; 9 bases map to TRBD1. Germline V gene sequence: CDR1 MNHEY, CDR2 SVGEGT. The CDR3 totals 19 residues. V shed 6 bases and J 0 bases; nucleotides not matched to a gene: 17. CDR3 amino acids: CASRERTGVFVELNTEAFF. In nucleotides, the CDR3 is TGTGCCAGCAGAGAACGGACAGGGGTTTTTGTAGAGTTGAACACTGAAGCTTTCTTT.

CDR3 protein: CASSDRPRGFNEKLFF. DNA for the CDR3: TGTGCCAGCAGTGACCGACCCCGGGGATTCAATGAAAAACTGTTTTTT. The V gene is TRBV25-1, the J gene TRBJ1-4, with D hard to call. Germline V gives CDR1 MGHDK, CDR2 SYGVNS. This CDR3 has 16 residues. Trimming removed 3 bases from V and 5 bases from J, with 16 bases in between.

This clone was observed a few times. The J gene is TRBJ2-3, the V gene TRBV20-1; D remains unclear. Germline V gives CDR1 DFQATT, CDR2 SNEGSKA (reference sequence). CDR3 length: 9 residues. V lost 5 bases and J 9 bases, leaving 6 bases between the germline ends. CDR3 residues: CSAGATQYF. Here the CDR3 DNA reads TGCAGTGCTGGAGCGACGCAGTATTTT.

This clone was recorded a few times. The chain links TRBV29-1 to TRBJ2-5; 11 bases match TRBD2. Germline CDR1 is SQVTM and CDR2 is ANQGSEA. J gave up 2 bases and V 7 bases, and 3 bases lay outside the gene matches. The CDR3 totals 13 residues. CDR3 residues: CSARLAGQETQYF. CDR3 bases: TGCAGCGCCAGACTAGCGGGACAAGAGACCCAGTACTTC.

This clone was counted ten times or more. CDR3 coding DNA: TGTGCCAGCAGTGAAGAGGGGGGGGATGACGGCTACACCTTC. Its translation is CASSEEGGDDGYTF. The rearrangement links TRBV6-1 to TRBJ1-2, with a tentative D call TRBD1 (6 bases). Germline-derived CDR1 and CDR2 are MNHNS and SASEGT. The CDR3 consists of 14 residues. V lost 1 base, J lost 8 bases, and 14 bases lay in between.

This clone was observed many times. The V and J genes are TRBV29-1 and TRBJ2-1; TRBD2 agrees at 8 bases. The CDR3 has 14 amino acids. Trimming at V came to 7 bases and at J to 4 bases, leaving 9 bases not matched to a gene. CDR1 SQVTM and CDR2 ANQGSEA come from the germline V gene. The CDR3 DNA follows: TGCAGCGCCAAAACTAGCGGAGCTTACAATGAGCAGTTCTTC. Translated, it gives CSAKTSGAYNEQFF.

The genes are TRBV30 and TRBJ1-1; 7 bases are a match to TRBD1. The CDR3 is 17 residues long. After removal of 1 base from V and 0 bases from J, the junction contained 11 bases not matched to a gene. Looked up from germline, CDR1 is GTSNPN and CDR2 is SVGIG (reference sequence). This CDR3 reads CAWSEGSGGYMNTEAFF. The CDR3 nucleotides read TGTGCCTGGAGTGAAGGGTCAGGGGGGTATATGAACACTGAAGCTTTCTTT. The whole variable domain, filled in from reference TRBV30 and TRBJ1-1, reads SQTIHQWPATLVQPVGSPLSLECTVEGTSNPNLYWYRQAAGRGLQLLFYSVGIGQISSEVPQNLSASRPQDRQFILSSKKLLLSDSGFYLCAWSEGSGGYMNTEAFFGQGTRLTVV.

This clone was seen ten or more times. The genes are TRBV5-1 and TRBJ2-5; D may be TRBD2 (5 bases). This CDR3 has 16 amino acids. Per germline, CDR1 SGHRS and CDR2 YFSETQ. V lost 0 bases and J 4 bases, leaving 16 bases between the germline ends. As DNA, the CDR3 is TGCGCCAGCAGCTTGGCCACGGGGAGTCCGGGAGAGACCCAGTACTTC. Its protein product is CASSLATGSPGETQYF.

This clone has ten or more counts. This chain links TRBV29-1 with TRBJ2-1; 8 nucleotides line up with TRBD1. The trim removed 5 bases at V and 6 bases at J, leaving 6 bases unmatched. Germline V lookup: CDR1 SQVTM, CDR2 ANQGSEA. The CDR3 length is 13 residues. This CDR3 reads CSVPRGLGNEQFF. CDR3 in DNA: TGCAGCGTTCCCAGGGGGCTCGGCAATGAGCAGTTCTTC.

This clone was seen more than once but under ten times. V gene TRBV18 combines with J gene TRBJ1-2, with D uncertain. This CDR3 is built from 13 residues. Germline V gene sequence: CDR1 KGHSH, CDR2 LQKENI. V was trimmed by 6 bases and J by 6 bases, leaving 14 bases between them. The CDR3 is CASSPPRGHGYTF. The CDR3 DNA sequence: TGTGCCAGCTCTCCTCCCCGCGGGCATGGCTACACCTTC.

This clone was seen a few times. This rearrangement joins TRBV13 to TRBJ2-1; a possible D gene is TRBD2 (7 bases). The V gene lost 10 bases and the J gene lost 10 bases, with 29 bases spanning the gap. Germline assignment: CDR1 PRHDT and CDR2 FYEKMQ (reference sequence). This CDR3 contains 16 residues. CDR3 in DNA: TGTGCCATCCACCCCGGCGGGCAGGGGACTACGGGGGAGCAGTTCTTC. Protein: CAIHPGGQGTTGEQFF.

This clone was detected many times. V gene TRBV7-2 combines with J gene TRBJ2-2; 11 bases are a match to TRBD1. J was trimmed by 4 bases and V by 4 bases; bases with no gene match: 8. Germline CDR1 reads SGHTA; CDR2 reads FQGNSA. CDR3 length equals 17 residues. DNA for the CDR3: TGTGCCAGCAGCTCCATAGGACAGGGGGCTGGCACCGGGGAGCTGTTTTTT. Amino acid sequence: CASSSIGQGAGTGELFF.

This clone was observed at least ten times. The J gene is TRBJ1-1, the V gene TRBV27; 12 bases line up with TRBD1. Trimming cost V 4 bases and J 7 bases; bases outside gene matches: 13. Per the germline V gene, CDR1 is MNHEY and CDR2 is SMNVEV (reference sequence). The CDR3 loop spans 17 amino acids. The CDR3 region is CASSWHRDRGLWGEAFF. CDR3 coding DNA: TGTGCCAGCAGTTGGCACCGGGACAGGGGGCTTTGGGGTGAAGCTTTCTTT.

This clone has only a few counts. The DNA for the CDR3 is TGTGCCAGCAGCGCCGTAGCCTCTGGGGCCAACGTCCTGACTTTC. The encoded protein is CASSAVASGANVLTF. The chain links TRBV9 to TRBJ2-6; D remains ambiguous. Trimming stripped 3 bases from V and 0 bases from J, with 7 bases between. CDR3 length: 15 residues. CDR1 and CDR2 from the germline V gene are SGDLS and YYNGEE.